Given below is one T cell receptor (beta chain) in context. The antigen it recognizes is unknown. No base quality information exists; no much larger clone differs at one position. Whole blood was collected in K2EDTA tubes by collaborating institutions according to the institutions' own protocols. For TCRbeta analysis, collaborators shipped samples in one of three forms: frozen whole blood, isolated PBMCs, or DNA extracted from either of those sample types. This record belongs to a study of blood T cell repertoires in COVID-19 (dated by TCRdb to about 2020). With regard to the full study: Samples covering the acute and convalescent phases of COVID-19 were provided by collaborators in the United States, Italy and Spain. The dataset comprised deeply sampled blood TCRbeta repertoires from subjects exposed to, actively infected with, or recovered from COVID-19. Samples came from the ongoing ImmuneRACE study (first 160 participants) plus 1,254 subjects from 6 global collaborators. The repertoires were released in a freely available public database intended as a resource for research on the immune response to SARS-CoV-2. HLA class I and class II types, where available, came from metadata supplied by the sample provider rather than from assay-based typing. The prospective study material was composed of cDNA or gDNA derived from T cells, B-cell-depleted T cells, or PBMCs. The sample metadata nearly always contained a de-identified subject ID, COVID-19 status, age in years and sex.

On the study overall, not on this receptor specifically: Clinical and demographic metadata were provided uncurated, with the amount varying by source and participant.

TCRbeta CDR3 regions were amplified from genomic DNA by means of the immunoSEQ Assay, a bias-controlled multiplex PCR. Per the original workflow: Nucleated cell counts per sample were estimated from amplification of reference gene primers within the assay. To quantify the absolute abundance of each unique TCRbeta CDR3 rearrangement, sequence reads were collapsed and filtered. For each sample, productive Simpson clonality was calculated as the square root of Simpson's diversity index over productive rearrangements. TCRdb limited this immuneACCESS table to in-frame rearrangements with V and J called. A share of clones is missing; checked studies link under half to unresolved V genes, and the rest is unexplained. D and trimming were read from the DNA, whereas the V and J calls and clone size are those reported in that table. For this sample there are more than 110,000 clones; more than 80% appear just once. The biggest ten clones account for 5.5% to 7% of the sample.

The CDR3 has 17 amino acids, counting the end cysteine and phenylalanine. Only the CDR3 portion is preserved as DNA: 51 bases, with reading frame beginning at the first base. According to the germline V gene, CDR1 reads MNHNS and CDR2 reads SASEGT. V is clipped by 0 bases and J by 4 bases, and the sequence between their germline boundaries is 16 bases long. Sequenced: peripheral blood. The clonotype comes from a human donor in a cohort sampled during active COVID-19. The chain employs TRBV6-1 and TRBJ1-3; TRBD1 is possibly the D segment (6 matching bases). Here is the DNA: TGTGCCAGCAGTGAAGCGTTGATCATCGACAGGGGAAACACCATATATTTT. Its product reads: CASSEALIIDRGNTIYF.